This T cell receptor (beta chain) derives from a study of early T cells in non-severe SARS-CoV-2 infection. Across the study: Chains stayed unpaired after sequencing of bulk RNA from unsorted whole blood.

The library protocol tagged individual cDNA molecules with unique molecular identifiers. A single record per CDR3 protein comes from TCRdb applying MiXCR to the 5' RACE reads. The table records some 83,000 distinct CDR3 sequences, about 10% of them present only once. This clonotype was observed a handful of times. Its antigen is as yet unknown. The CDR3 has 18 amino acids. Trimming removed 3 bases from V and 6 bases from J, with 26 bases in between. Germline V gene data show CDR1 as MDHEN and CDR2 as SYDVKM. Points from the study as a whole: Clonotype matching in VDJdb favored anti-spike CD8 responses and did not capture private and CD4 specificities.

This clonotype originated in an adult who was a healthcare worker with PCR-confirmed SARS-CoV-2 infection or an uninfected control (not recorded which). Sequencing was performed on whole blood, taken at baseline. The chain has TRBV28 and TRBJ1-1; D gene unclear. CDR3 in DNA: TGTGCCAGCAGTTTCCAGACCAGTAGCCGGACGGTGGGTCCTGAAGCTTTCTTT. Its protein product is CASSFQTSSRTVGPEAFF.